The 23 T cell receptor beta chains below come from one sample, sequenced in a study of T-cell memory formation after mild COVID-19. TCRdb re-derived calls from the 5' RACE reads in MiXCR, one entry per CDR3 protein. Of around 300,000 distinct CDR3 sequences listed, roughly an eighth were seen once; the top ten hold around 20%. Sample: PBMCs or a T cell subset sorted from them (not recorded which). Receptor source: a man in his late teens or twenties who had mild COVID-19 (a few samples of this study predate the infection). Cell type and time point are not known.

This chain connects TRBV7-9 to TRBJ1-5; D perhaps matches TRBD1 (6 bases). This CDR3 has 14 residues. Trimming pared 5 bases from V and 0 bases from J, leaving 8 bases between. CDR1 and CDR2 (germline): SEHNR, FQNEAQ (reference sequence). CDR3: CASSRDISNQPQHF. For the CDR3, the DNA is TGTGCCAGCAGCCGGGACATTAGCAATCAGCCCCAGCATTTT.

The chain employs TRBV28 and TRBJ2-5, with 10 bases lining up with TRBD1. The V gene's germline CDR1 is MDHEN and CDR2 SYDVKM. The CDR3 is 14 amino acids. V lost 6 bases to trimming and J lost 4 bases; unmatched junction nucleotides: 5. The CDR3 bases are TGTGCCAGCAGAGCGACAGGGGGCAGAGAGACCCAGTACTTC. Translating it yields CASRATGGRETQYF.

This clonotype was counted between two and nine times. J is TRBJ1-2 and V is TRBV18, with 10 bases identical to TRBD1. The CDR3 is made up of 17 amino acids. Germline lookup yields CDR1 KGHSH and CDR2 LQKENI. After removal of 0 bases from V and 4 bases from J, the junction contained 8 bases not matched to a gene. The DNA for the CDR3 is TGTGCCAGCTCACCACCCGGCCCGGGACAGGGGTTCTATGGCTACACCTTC. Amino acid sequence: CASSPPGPGQGFYGYTF.

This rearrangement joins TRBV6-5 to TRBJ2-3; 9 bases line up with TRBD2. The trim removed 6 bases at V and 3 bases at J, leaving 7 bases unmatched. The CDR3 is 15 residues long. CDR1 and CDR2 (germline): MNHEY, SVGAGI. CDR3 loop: CASRTLAGTTDTQYF. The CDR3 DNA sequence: TGTGCCAGCAGGACCCTAGCGGGGACAACAGATACGCAGTATTTT.

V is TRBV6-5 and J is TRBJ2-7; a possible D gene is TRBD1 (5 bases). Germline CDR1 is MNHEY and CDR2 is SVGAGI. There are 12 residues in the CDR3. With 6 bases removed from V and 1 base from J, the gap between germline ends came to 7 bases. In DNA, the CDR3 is TGTGCCAGCAGGGGGCTTTCCTACGAGCAGTACTTC. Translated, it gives CASRGLSYEQYF.

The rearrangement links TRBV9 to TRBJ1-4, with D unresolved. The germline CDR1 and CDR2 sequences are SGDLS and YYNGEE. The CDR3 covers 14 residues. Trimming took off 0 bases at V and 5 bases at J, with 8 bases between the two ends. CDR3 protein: CASSVEAVNEKLFF. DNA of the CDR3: TGTGCCAGCAGCGTAGAGGCGGTAAATGAAAAACTGTTTTTT.

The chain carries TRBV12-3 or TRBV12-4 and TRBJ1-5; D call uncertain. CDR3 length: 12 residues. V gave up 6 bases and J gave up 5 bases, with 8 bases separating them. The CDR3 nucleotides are TGTGCCAGCAGCCCATTAGATCAGCCCCAGCATTTT. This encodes CASSPLDQPQHF.

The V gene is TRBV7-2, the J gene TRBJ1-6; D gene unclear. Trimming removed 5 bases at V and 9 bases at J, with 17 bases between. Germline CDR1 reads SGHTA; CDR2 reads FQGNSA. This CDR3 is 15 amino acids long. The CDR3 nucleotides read TGTGCCAGCAGCCTCGGAAGGTCTTTCTCTTCACCCCTCCACTTT. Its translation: CASSLGRSFSSPLHF.

The CDR3 region is CASSLSPGERHLDTF. For the CDR3, the DNA is TGTGCCAGCAGCTTAAGCCCAGGGGAACGTCATCTGGACACCTTC. The chain recombines TRBV7-3 with TRBJ1-2; a weak D match, TRBD1 (6 bases). Germline V CDR1 and CDR2: SGHTA, FQGTGA. V lost 1 base and J 12 bases, leaving 21 bases between the germline ends. The CDR3 length is 15 residues.

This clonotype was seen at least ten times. The CDR3 is CASSPDSLEQYV. The CDR3 DNA follows: TGTGCCAGCAGCCCGGACAGTCTCGAGCAGTACGTC. The rearrangement links TRBV11-2 to TRBJ2-7; D is possibly TRBD1 (6 bases). Germline loops: CDR1 SGHAT, CDR2 FQNNGV. The V and J ends lost 5 bases and 6 bases respectively, with 11 bases between them. The CDR3 consists of 12 residues.

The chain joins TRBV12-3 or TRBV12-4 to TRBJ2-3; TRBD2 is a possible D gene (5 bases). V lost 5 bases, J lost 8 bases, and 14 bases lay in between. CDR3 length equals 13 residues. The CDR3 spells CASSPSRVATQYF. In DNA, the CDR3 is TGTGCCAGCAGTCCTAGCCGAGTGGCTACGCAGTATTTT.

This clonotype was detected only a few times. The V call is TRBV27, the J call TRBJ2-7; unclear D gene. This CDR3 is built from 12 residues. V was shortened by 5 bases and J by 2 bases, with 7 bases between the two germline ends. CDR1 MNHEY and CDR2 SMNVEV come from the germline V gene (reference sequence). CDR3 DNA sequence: TGTGCCAGCAGTGGCTCTGCCTACGAGCAGTACTTC. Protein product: CASSGSAYEQYF.

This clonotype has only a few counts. CDR3 in amino acids: CASSHLGQGTYEQYF. Here the CDR3 DNA reads TGTGCCAGCAGCCACCTGGGACAAGGAACCTACGAGCAGTACTTC. The rearrangement joins TRBV14 to TRBJ2-7; D may be TRBD1 (6 bases). Between the trimmed V and J ends, which lost 3 bases and 2 bases, there was a span of 14 bases. Germline V gene sequence: CDR1 SGHDN, CDR2 FVKESK. This CDR3 has 15 residues. Supplemented by reference TRBV14 and TRBJ2-7, the full variable domain reads EAGVTQFPSHSVIEKGQTVTLRCDPISGHDNLYWYRRVMGKEIKFLLHFVKESKQDESGMPNNRFLAERTGGTYSTLKVQPAELEDSGVYFCASSHLGQGTYEQYFGPGTRLTVT.

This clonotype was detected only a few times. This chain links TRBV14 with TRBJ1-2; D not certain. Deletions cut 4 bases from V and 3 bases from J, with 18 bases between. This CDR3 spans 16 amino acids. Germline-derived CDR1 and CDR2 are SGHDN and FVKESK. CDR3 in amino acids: CASSPQHRSRDYGYTF. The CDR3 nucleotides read TGTGCCAGCAGCCCCCAACATCGCTCTAGGGACTATGGCTACACCTTC. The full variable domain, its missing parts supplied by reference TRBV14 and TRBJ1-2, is EAGVTQFPSHSVIEKGQTVTLRCDPISGHDNLYWYRRVMGKEIKFLLHFVKESKQDESGMPNNRFLAERTGGTYSTLKVQPAELEDSGVYFCASSPQHRSRDYGYTFGSGTRLTVV.

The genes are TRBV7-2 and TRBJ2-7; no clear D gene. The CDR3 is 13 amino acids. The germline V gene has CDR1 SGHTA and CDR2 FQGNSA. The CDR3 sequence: CASSLRVPYGQYV. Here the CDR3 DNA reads TGTGCCAGCAGCTTACGAGTTCCCTACGGGCAGTACGTC.

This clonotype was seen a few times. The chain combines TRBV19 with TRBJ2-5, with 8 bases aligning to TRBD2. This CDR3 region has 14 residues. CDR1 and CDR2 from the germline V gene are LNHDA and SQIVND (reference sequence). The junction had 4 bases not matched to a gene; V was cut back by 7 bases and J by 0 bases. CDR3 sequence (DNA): TGTGCCAGTACGGCTAGCGGGCACCAAGAGACCCAGTACTTC. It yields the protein CASTASGHQETQYF.

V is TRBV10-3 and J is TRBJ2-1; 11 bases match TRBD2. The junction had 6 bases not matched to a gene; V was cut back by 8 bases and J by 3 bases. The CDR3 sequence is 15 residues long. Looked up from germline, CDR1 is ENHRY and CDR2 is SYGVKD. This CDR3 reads CAIEGTSGGYNEQFF. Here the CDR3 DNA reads TGTGCCATCGAGGGAACTAGCGGGGGCTACAATGAGCAGTTCTTC.

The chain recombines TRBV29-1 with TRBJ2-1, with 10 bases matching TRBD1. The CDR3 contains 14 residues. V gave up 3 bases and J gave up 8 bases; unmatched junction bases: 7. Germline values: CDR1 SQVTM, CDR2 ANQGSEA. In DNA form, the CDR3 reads TGCAGCGTTGAGCGGGACAGGGGTTTTCATGAGCAGTTCTTC. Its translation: CSVERDRGFHEQFF.

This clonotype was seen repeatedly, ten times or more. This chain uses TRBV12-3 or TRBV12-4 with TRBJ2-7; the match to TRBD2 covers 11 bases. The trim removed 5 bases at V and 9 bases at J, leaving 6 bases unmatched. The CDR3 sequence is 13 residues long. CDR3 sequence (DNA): TGTGCCAGCAGTCTTAGCGGGGGGGACTGGCAGTACTTC. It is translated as CASSLSGGDWQYF.

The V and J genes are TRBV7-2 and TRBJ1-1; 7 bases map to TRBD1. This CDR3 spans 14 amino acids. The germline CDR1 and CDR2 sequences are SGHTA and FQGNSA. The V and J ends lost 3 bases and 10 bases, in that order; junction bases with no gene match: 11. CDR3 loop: CASSFSHQGVRAFF. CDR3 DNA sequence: TGTGCCAGCAGCTTTTCGCACCAGGGGGTTCGAGCTTTCTTT. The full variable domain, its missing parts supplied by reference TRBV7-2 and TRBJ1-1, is GAGVSQSPSNKVTEKGKDVELRCDPISGHTALYWYRQSLGQGLEFLIYFQGNSAPDKSGLPSDRFSAERTGGSVSTLTIQRTQQEDSAVYLCASSFSHQGVRAFFGQGTRLTVV.

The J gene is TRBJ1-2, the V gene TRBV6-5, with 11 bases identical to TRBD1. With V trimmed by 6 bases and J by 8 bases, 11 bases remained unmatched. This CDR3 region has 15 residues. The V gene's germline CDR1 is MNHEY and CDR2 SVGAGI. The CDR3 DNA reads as TGTGCCAGCAGAGGGGACGGACAGGGGGCCTCCGGCTACACCTTC. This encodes CASRGDGQGASGYTF.

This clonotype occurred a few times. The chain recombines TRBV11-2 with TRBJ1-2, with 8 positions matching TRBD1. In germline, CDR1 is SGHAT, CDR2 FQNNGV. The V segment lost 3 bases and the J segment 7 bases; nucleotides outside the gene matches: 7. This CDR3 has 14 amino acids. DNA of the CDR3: TGTGCCAGCAGCTTTGGACAGGGAAAGGGTGGCTACACCTTC. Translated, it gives CASSFGQGKGGYTF.

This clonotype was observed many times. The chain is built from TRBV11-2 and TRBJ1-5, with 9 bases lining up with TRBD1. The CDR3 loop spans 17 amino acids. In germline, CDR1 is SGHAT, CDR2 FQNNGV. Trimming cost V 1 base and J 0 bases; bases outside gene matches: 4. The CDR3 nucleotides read TGTGCCAGCAGCTTAGTGAACAGGGGGCTTAGCAATCAGCCCCAGCATTTT. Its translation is CASSLVNRGLSNQPQHF.